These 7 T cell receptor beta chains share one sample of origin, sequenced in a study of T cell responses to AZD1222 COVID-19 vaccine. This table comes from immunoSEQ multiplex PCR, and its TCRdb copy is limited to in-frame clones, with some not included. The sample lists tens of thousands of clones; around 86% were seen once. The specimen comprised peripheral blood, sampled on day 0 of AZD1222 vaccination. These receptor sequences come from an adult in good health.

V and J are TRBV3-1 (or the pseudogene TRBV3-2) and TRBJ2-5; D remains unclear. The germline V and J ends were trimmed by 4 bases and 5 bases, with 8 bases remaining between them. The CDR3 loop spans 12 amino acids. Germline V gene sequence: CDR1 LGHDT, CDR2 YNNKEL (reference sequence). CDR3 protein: CASSRALETQYF. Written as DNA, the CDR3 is TGTGCCAGCAGCCGAGCGCTGGAGACCCAGTACTTC.

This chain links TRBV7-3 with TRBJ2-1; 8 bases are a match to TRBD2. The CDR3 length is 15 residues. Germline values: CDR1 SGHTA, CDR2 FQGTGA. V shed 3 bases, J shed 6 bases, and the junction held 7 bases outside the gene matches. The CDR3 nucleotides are TGTGCCAGCAGCTTTCTAGCGGGTTTACCCAATGAGCAGTTCTTC. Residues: CASSFLAGLPNEQFF. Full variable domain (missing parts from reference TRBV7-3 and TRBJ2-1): GAGVSQTPSNKVTEKGKYVELRCDPISGHTALYWYRQSLGQGPEFLIYFQGTGAADDSGLPNDRFFAVRPEGSVSTLKIQRTERGDSAVYLCASSFLAGLPNEQFFGPGTRLTVL.

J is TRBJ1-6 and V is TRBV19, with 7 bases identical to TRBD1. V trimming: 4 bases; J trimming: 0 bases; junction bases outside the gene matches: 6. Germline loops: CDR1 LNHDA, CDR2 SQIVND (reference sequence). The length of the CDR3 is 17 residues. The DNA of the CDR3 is TGTGCCAGTAGTACCGGACAGGCTTACTCCTATAATTCACCCCTCCACTTT. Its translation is CASSTGQAYSYNSPLHF.

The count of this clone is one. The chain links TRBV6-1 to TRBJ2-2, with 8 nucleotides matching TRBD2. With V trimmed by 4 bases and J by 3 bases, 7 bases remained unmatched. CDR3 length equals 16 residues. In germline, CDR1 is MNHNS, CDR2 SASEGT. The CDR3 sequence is CASSAGSGEYTGELFF. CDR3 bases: TGTGCCAGCAGTGCAGGTAGCGGGGAGTACACCGGGGAGCTGTTTTTT.

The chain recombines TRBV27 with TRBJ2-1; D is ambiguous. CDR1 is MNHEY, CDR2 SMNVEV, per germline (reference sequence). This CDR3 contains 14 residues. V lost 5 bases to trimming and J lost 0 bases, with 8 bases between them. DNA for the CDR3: TGTGCCAGCAGTGGTCTTAGCTCCTACAATGAGCAGTTCTTC. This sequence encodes CASSGLSSYNEQFF.

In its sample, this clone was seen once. The DNA of the CDR3 is TGTGCCAGCAGTGCCCACAGCGTTAATGAAAAACTGTTTTTT. Its protein product is CASSAHSVNEKLFF. V gene TRBV28 combines with J gene TRBJ1-4; no reliable D call. CDR1 and CDR2 from the germline V gene are MDHEN and SYDVKM. The germline V and J ends were trimmed by 5 bases and 4 bases, with 11 bases remaining between them. This CDR3 region has 14 residues.

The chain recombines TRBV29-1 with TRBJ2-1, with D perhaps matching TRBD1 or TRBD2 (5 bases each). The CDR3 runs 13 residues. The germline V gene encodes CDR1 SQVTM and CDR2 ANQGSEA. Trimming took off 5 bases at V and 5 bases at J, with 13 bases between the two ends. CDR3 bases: TGCAGCGTTACCGGGACCTCAGACAATGAGCAGTTCTTC. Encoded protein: CSVTGTSDNEQFF.